One sample yielded the 21 T cell receptor beta chains listed below, sequenced in a study of CD8 T cells in Susac syndrome. With random hexamers, reverse transcription was performed on roughly 0.5 to 1 ug of RNA. TCRdb processed the immunoSEQ multiplex PCR reads anew with MiXCR; each CDR3 protein has one entry. This sample carries more than 130,000 distinct CDR3 sequences, approximately 95% of them seen once, and the ten largest clones take roughly 0.27%. Sequencing was performed on CD8+ T cells from PBMCs. The receptors derive from a human donor in good health.

V gene TRBV6-5 combines with J gene TRBJ2-7, with D possibly TRBD1 on 5 matching bases. V was trimmed by 2 bases and J by 0 bases, leaving 11 bases between them. This CDR3 has 15 residues. Per germline, CDR1 MNHEY and CDR2 SVGAGI. CDR3 DNA: TGTGCCAGCAGTTACGAAGGGGTTAGCTCCTACGAGCAGTACTTC. This gives the protein CASSYEGVSSYEQYF.

V is TRBV5-6 and J is TRBJ2-1; D might be TRBD1 or TRBD2, each matching 6 bases. V dropped 7 bases and J dropped 5 bases, with 13 bases sitting between them. The CDR3 sequence is 13 residues long. Per the germline V gene, CDR1 is SGHDT and CDR2 is YYEEEE. The CDR3 DNA follows: TGTGCCAGCTGCCTAGGGGGGAACAATGAGCAGTTCTTC. Translating gives CASCLGGNNEQFF.

This chain connects TRBV6-2 or TRBV6-3 to TRBJ1-1; D gene uncertain. This CDR3 contains 11 residues. V shed 2 bases and J shed 8 bases, with 6 bases lying between them. The germline gives CDR1 MNHEY, CDR2 SVGEGT. The CDR3 sequence is CASSYGVEAFF. The CDR3, as DNA: TGTGCCAGCAGTTACGGTGTGGAAGCTTTCTTT.

The V call is TRBV20-1, the J call TRBJ2-5; D possibly corresponds to TRBD1 (7 bases). CDR3 length: 17 amino acids. Trimming pared 2 bases from V and 5 bases from J, leaving 24 bases between. Germline lookup yields CDR1 DFQATT and CDR2 SNEGSKA (reference sequence). CDR3 coding DNA: TGCAGTGCTAGACCTTTGGGGGGCACAGGGGCGATGGAGACCCAGTACTTC. It specifies CSARPLGGTGAMETQYF.

The chain recombines TRBV15 with TRBJ2-3, with TRBD2 identical over 9 bases. Germline assignment: CDR1 LNHNV and CDR2 YYDKDF (reference sequence). Losses at the gene ends were 11 bases for V and 0 bases for J; bases not matched to a gene: 6. The CDR3 length is 14 residues. The CDR3 region has the DNA TGTGCCGCGGGAGGGGCATCTAGCACAGATACGCAGTATTTT. This sequence encodes CAAGGASSTDTQYF.

J is TRBJ2-3 and V is TRBV12-3 or TRBV12-4; D is undetermined. The CDR3 is 13 residues long. Trimming took 7 bases from V and 2 from J, leaving 10 bases between them. CDR3 in DNA: TGTGCCAGCACCTCCCCCTCCACAGATACGCAGTATTTT. This encodes CASTSPSTDTQYF.

The gene calls are TRBV29-1 and TRBJ2-3, with TRBD1 identical over 7 bases. Trimming at V came to 6 bases and at J to 2 bases, leaving 8 bases not matched to a gene. From germline, CDR1 is SQVTM and CDR2 ANQGSEA. CDR3 length equals 14 residues. The CDR3 bases are TGCAGCGTCGAGGGACAGCCGTTCACAGATACGCAGTATTTT. Protein sequence: CSVEGQPFTDTQYF.

The table lists this clonotype with a count of one. The V call is TRBV12-3 or TRBV12-4, the J call TRBJ2-1; 7 nucleotides align to TRBD2. This CDR3 has 15 amino acids. J was trimmed by 4 bases and V by 6 bases; bases with no gene match: 9. The CDR3 reads CASRLLAGDYNEQFF. The CDR3 coding sequence is TGTGCCAGCAGACTTCTCGCGGGGGATTACAATGAGCAGTTCTTC.

The J gene is TRBJ1-1, the V gene TRBV5-4, with no clear D. CDR1 and CDR2 from the germline V gene are SGHNT and YYREEE (reference sequence). Between the trimmed V and J ends, which lost 9 bases and 2 bases, there was a span of 14 bases. CDR3 size: 13 residues. DNA for the CDR3: TGTGCCACCTCAAGGACGGACAACACTGAAGCTTTCTTT. It specifies CATSRTDNTEAFF.

This chain joins TRBV12-3 or TRBV12-4 and TRBJ2-7, with D perhaps matching TRBD1 or TRBD2 (5 bases each). Trimming left V 5 bases short and J 7 bases short, with 15 bases between. The CDR3 contains 13 residues. CDR3 DNA sequence: TGTGCCAGCAGTCCCGGGACCATAGAGGAGCAGTACTTC. Amino acids: CASSPGTIEEQYF.

The chain links TRBV7-3 to TRBJ2-1; D possibly matches TRBD1 or TRBD2 (5 bases each). V was cut by 5 bases and J by 10 bases, with 15 bases left in between. The CDR3 runs to 13 residues. The germline V gene encodes CDR1 SGHTA and CDR2 FQGTGA. The CDR3 DNA sequence: TGTGCCAGCAGCCCGCCGAGCGAGGGGGAGCAGTTCTTC. Translated: CASSPPSEGEQFF.

This clonotype was observed a single time. The chain has TRBV4-2 and TRBJ2-5; D is possibly TRBD1 or TRBD2 (6 bases each). Germline-derived CDR1 and CDR2 are LGHNA and YNFKEQ. CDR3 length: 17 residues. V was clipped by 0 bases and J by 0 bases, with 14 bases between them. CDR3 sequence: CASSQDGGGLYQETQYF. CDR3 in DNA: TGTGCCAGCAGCCAAGATGGAGGGGGATTGTACCAAGAGACCCAGTACTTC.

The J gene is TRBJ2-7, the V gene TRBV14; D remains ambiguous. Looked up from germline, CDR1 is SGHDN and CDR2 is FVKESK. This CDR3 comprises 12 residues. With 4 bases removed from V and 0 bases from J, the gap between germline ends came to 4 bases. CDR3 nucleotide sequence: TGTGCCAGCAGCCTCTTCTCCTACGAGCAGTACTTC. It is translated as CASSLFSYEQYF.

The CDR3: CASSYVAGGLDTQYF. CDR3 DNA: TGTGCCAGCAGCTATGTAGCGGGAGGGCTTGATACGCAGTATTTT. The chain employs TRBV2 and TRBJ2-3; 11 bases map to TRBD2. The germline CDR1 and CDR2 sequences are SNHLY and FYNNEI. Trimming took 6 bases from V and 6 from J; bases not matched to a gene: 8. CDR3 size: 15 residues.

A single count supports this clonotype. J is TRBJ2-1 and V is TRBV15; D is ambiguous. The V gene lost 0 bases and the J gene lost 8 bases, with 11 bases spanning the gap. CDR3 length: 14 residues. In germline, CDR1 is LNHNV, CDR2 YYDKDF (reference sequence). The CDR3 DNA reads TGTGCCACCAGCAGAGACCACATGAATGATGAGCAGTTCTTC. It yields the protein CATSRDHMNDEQFF.

This chain joins TRBV20-1 and TRBJ1-2; D remains ambiguous. The CDR3 runs 14 residues. Germline CDR1 and CDR2: DFQATT and SNEGSKA (reference sequence). V lost 5 bases to trimming and J lost 0 bases, with 13 bases between them. This chain's CDR3 is CSAGKRAPNYGYTF. For the CDR3, the DNA is TGCAGTGCTGGGAAAAGAGCTCCTAACTATGGCTACACCTTC.

The genes are TRBV7-2 and TRBJ2-1; D gene unclear. Germline V gene lookup returns CDR1 SGHTA and CDR2 FQGNSA. The CDR3 runs 15 residues. The V gene lost 5 bases and the J gene lost 8 bases, with 19 bases spanning the gap. Here the CDR3 reads CASSPMGTHTDEQFF. The CDR3 nucleotides read TGTGCCAGCAGCCCCATGGGAACACACACGGATGAGCAGTTCTTC.

This rearrangement joins TRBV7-9 to TRBJ2-5; 8 nucleotides line up with TRBD1. CDR3 size: 13 residues. The V and J ends lost 1 base and 5 bases, in that order; junction bases with no gene match: 0. Germline V gene data show CDR1 as SEHNR and CDR2 as FQNEAQ (reference sequence). CDR3 protein: CASSLGQGETQYF. The CDR3 nucleotides read TGTGCCAGCAGCTTAGGACAGGGGGAGACCCAGTACTTC. Together with reference TRBV7-9 and TRBJ2-5, the CDR3 gives the full variable domain: DTGVSQNPRHKITKRGQNVTFRCDPISEHNRLYWYRQTLGQGPEFLTYFQNEAQLEKSRLLSDRFSAERPKGSFSTLEIQRTEQGDSAMYLCASSLGQGETQYFGPGTRLLVL.

The rearrangement joins TRBV27 to TRBJ2-3, with no clear D. V dropped 5 bases and J dropped 1 base, with 16 bases sitting between them. The CDR3 length is 16 residues. Per the germline V gene, CDR1 is MNHEY and CDR2 is SMNVEV (reference sequence). CDR3: CASSTRNPHGTDTQYF. The CDR3 nucleotides read TGTGCCAGCAGTACCCGAAACCCCCACGGCACAGATACGCAGTATTTT.

J is TRBJ2-7 and V is TRBV29-1; possible D gene TRBD2, 5 bases. Per germline, CDR1 SQVTM and CDR2 ANQGSEA. V lost 0 bases and J lost 2, with 11 bases in between. This CDR3 is built from 14 residues. CDR3 loop: CSVEEGSGTYEQYF. CDR3 bases: TGCAGCGTTGAAGAGGGGAGCGGAACCTACGAGCAGTACTTC.

This clonotype was counted a few times. The chain uses TRBV7-9 and TRBJ2-7, with D uncertain. Per germline, CDR1 SEHNR and CDR2 FQNEAQ (reference sequence). Trimming left V 3 bases short and J 7 bases short, with 10 bases between. The CDR3 is 12 residues long. Here the CDR3 reads CASSLQPGEQYF. CDR3 DNA sequence: TGTGCCAGCAGCTTGCAGCCCGGAGAGCAGTACTTC.